A single sample gave rise to the 8 T cell receptor beta chains below, sequenced in a study of naive and memory T cell subsets. Two oligonucleotides, mixed equimolar, formed the beta constant-region primer covering TRBC1 and TRBC2. Ligated cDNA was amplified by four rounds of PCR with nested alpha and beta constant-region primers and SP2. Each CDR3 protein is one row after TCRdb ran MiXCR on the UMI-ligation and nested PCR reads. This sample has roughly 100,000 distinct CDR3 sequences, with about 11% found just once. No antigen is known for these receptors. Whole-study results and caveats: Possibly reflecting memory cells re-expressing CD45RA, a few larger clonotypes occurred in naive repertoires, especially CD8.

The specimen sequenced was naive CD4+ T cells from blood. These receptors originate from a human donor in good health.

This clonotype was seen many times. The CDR3 loop reads CASSWGTAGNEQFF. Written as DNA, the CDR3 is TGTGCCAGCAGCTGGGGGACTGCAGGGAATGAGCAGTTCTTC. The V call is TRBV5-6, the J call TRBJ2-1; maybe TRBD2 (6 bases). CDR3 length: 14 residues. Trimming took 3 bases from V and 7 from J, leaving 14 bases between them. Looked up from germline, CDR1 is SGHDT and CDR2 is YYEEEE. Variable domain in full (rest from reference TRBV5-6 and TRBJ2-1): DAGVTQSPTHLIKTRGQQVTLRCSPKSGHDTVSWYQQALGQGPQFIFQYYEEEERQRGNFPDRFSGHQFPNYSSELNVNALLLGDSALYLCASSWGTAGNEQFFGPGTRLTVL.

This clonotype was seen more than once but under ten times. The V and J genes are TRBV7-9 and TRBJ1-6; 9 bases map to TRBD1. This CDR3 contains 15 residues. Germline V gene sequence: CDR1 SEHNR, CDR2 FQNEAQ (reference sequence). J was trimmed by 7 bases and V by 5 bases; bases with no gene match: 6. The CDR3 region is CASSLTGTGNSPLHF. CDR3 in DNA: TGTGCCAGCAGCCTTACAGGGACAGGGAATTCACCCCTCCACTTT.

This clonotype was observed a handful of times. The rearrangement joins TRBV28 to TRBJ1-1; D is unresolved. The CDR3 covers 12 residues. Trimming took 8 bases from V and 7 from J, leaving 14 bases between them. The germline gives CDR1 MDHEN, CDR2 SYDVKM. Here the CDR3 reads CASLVGGREAFF. In DNA form, the CDR3 reads TGTGCCAGCCTTGTAGGAGGGCGTGAAGCTTTCTTT. The complete variable domain, with remaining parts taken from reference TRBV28 and TRBJ1-1, reads DVKVTQSSRYLVKRTGEKVFLECVQDMDHENMFWYRQDPGLGLRLIYFSYDVKMKEKGDIPEGYSVSREKKERFSLILESASTNQTSMYLCASLVGGREAFFGQGTRLTVV.

This clonotype has more than one count but fewer than ten. This sequence joins TRBV7-6 and TRBJ2-5; D not certain. CDR3 length equals 18 residues. V lost 3 bases to trimming and J lost 0 bases, with 20 bases between them. Germline CDR1 reads SGHVS; CDR2 reads FNYEAQ. The DNA of the CDR3 is TGTGCCAGCAGCTTCTCCCCGACGCAGCCAAGGTACCAAGAGACCCAGTACTTC. This gives the protein CASSFSPTQPRYQETQYF.

This chain uses TRBV20-1 with TRBJ2-5; D is undetermined. Germline V gene lookup returns CDR1 DFQATT and CDR2 SNEGSKA (reference sequence). Trimming cost V 3 bases and J 5 bases, with 4 bases left between them. The CDR3 spans 10 residues. For the CDR3, the DNA is TGCAGTGCTAGCAAGGAGACCCAGTACTTC. Protein product: CSASKETQYF.

This clonotype came up many times. The chain carries TRBV7-2 and TRBJ2-5; a weak D match, TRBD2 (6 bases). CDR3 length: 13 amino acids. Germline V gene data show CDR1 as SGHTA and CDR2 as FQGNSA. Trimming removed 2 bases from V and 12 bases from J, with 16 bases in between. CDR3 coding DNA: TGTGCCAGCAGCTTAATGGGCGGGGATTCTAAGTACTTC. It encodes CASSLMGGDSKYF.

The table lists this clonotype with many counts. The V gene is TRBV2, the J gene TRBJ2-7, with 7 bases that match TRBD2. CDR3 length equals 14 residues. Per germline, CDR1 SNHLY and CDR2 FYNNEI. V dropped 0 bases and J dropped 4; count of bases not matched to a gene: 3. DNA for the CDR3: TGTGCCAGCAGTGAAGCCCAGGGAGGGTACGAGCAGTACTTC. Translated, it gives CASSEAQGGYEQYF. Full variable domain (remainder filled in from reference TRBV2 and TRBJ2-7): EPEVTQTPSHQVTQMGQEVILRCVPISNHLYFYWYRQILGQKVEFLVSFYNNEISEKSEIFDDQFSVERPDGSNFTLKIRSTKLEDSAMYFCASSEAQGGYEQYFGPGTRLTVT.

This clonotype was detected only a few times. V is TRBV20-1 and J is TRBJ2-7, with D uncertain. Looked up from germline, CDR1 is DFQATT and CDR2 is SNEGSKA (reference sequence). This CDR3 is 13 amino acids long. The V and J ends lost 1 base and 3 bases respectively, with 10 bases between them. As DNA, the CDR3 is TGCAGTGCTAGAGCGGGTCAATTCTACGAGCAGTACTTC. It yields the protein CSARAGQFYEQYF.